This T cell receptor (beta chain) originates from a study of T cell responses to AZD1222 COVID-19 vaccine. TCRdb keeps only in-frame clones here, not all; method: immunoSEQ multiplex PCR. The data show roughly 130,000 clones, about nine tenths seen once. Study findings and constraints: Among those given AZD1222, only 5 to 7 were seropositive at baseline. Once two AZD1222 doses were given, Spike-specific TCR breadth and depth went up. Clonal diversity may have been underestimated, and the donors were mostly white British, with more females than males.

In this sample, this clone turned up a few times. The antigen remains undetermined. V lost 5 bases and J lost 5, with 18 bases in between. In germline, CDR1 is SGHTA, CDR2 FQGNSA. The CDR3 length is 15 residues. The sample was peripheral blood, taken on day 0 of AZD1222 vaccination. The clonotype was recovered from an adult in good health. The rearrangement links TRBV7-2 to TRBJ1-2; a possible D gene is TRBD1 (5 bases). The CDR3 DNA is TGTGCCAGCAGCCCCCCTCGGAGACAGCATTATGGCTACACCTTC. This translates into CASSPPRRQHYGYTF. The full variable domain, with the rest looked up from reference TRBV7-2 and TRBJ1-2, is GAGVSQSPSNKVTEKGKDVELRCDPISGHTALYWYRQSLGQGLEFLIYFQGNSAPDKSGLPSDRFSAERTGGSVSTLTIQRTQQEDSAVYLCASSPPRRQHYGYTFGSGTRLTVV.